This T cell receptor (beta chain) was sequenced during a study of blood T cells in healthy people across ages. A J-beta primer mix and a sample-barcoded 5' primer were used in a second PCR of about 7 to 11 cycles. TCRdb fed the 5' RACE reads into MiXCR, producing one record per CDR3 protein. The sample yields hundreds of thousands of distinct CDR3 sequences, about 32% seen once. Healthy Caucasian individuals from Russia aged roughly 6 to 100 were enrolled as donors. Samples each yielded at least 6 micrograms of total RNA. Broader study findings: Donor CMV status, an unknown factor, possibly confounded changes in expanded clonotypes. Strongly correlated with naive T cell percentage was TCR beta diversity.

Notes on this clonotype: Its cognate antigen is unknown.

This clonotype was sampled from a woman over 75 in good health. The sequencing sample was made of blood.

The CDR3 DNA reads as TGTGCCAGCAGCCCTCCCCAATCGACTAGCGGGGGGGCTATTCAGTTCTTC. Its protein is CASSPPQSTSGGAIQFF. V usage is TRBV7-2 and J usage is TRBJ2-1, with TRBD2 identical over 14 bases. This CDR3 spans 17 amino acids. From germline, CDR1 is SGHTA and CDR2 FQGNSA. J was trimmed by 13 bases and V by 5 bases; bases with no gene match: 16. Full variable domain (rest looked up from reference TRBV7-2 and TRBJ2-1): GAGVSQSPSNKVTEKGKDVELRCDPISGHTALYWYRQSLGQGLEFLIYFQGNSAPDKSGLPSDRFSAERTGGSVSTLTIQRTQQEDSAVYLCASSPPQSTSGGAIQFFGPGTRLTVL.